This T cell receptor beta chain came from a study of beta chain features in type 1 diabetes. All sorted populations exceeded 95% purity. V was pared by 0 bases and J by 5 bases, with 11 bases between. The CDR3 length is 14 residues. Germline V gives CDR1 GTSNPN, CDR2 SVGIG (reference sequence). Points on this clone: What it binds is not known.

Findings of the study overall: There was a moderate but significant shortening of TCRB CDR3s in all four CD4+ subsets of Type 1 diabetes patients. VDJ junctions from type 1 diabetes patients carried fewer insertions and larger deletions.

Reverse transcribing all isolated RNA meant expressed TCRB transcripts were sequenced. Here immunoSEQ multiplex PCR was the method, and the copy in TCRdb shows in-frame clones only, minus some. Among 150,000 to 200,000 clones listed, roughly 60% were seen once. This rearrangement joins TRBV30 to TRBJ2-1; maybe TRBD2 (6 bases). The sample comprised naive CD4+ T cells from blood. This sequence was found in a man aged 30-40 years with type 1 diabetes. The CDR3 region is CAWSVQLADNEQFF. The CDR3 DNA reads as TGTGCCTGGAGTGTACAACTAGCTGACAATGAGCAGTTCTTC.